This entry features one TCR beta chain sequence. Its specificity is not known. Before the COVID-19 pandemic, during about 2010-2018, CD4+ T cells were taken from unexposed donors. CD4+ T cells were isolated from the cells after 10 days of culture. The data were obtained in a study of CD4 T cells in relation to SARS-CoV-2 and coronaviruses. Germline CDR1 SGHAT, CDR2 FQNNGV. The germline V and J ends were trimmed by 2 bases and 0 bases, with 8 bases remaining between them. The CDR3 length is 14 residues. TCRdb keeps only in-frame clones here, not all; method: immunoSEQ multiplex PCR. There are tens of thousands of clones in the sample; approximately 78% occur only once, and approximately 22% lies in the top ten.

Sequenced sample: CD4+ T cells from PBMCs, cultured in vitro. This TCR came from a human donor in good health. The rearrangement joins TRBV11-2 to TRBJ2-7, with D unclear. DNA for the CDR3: TGTGCCAGCAGCTTACAGAGCAGCTCCTACGAGCAGTACTTC. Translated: CASSLQSSSYEQYF.